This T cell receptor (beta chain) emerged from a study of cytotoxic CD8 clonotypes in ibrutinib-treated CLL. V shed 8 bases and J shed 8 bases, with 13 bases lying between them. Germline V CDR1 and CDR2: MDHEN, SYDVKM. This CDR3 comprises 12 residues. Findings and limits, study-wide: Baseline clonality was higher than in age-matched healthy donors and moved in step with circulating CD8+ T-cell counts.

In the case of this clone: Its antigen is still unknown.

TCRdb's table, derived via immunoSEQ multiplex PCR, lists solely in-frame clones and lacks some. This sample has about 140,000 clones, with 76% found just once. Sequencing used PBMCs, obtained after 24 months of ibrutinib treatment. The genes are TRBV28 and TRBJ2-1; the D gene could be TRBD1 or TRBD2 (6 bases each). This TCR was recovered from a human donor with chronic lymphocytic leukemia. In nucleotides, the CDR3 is TGTGCCAGCGTTGCGGAGGGGGATGAGCAGTTCTTC. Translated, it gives CASVAEGDEQFF.